Listed below are T cell receptor beta chains from one sample, sequenced in a study of blood T cell repertoires in COVID-19. Here immunoSEQ multiplex PCR was the method, and the copy in TCRdb shows in-frame clones only, minus some. The data show over 200,000 clones, 80% to 90% seen once. Specimen: PBMCs or T cells enriched from blood (not recorded which). These receptors were collected from a woman in her forties or fifties who had recovered from COVID-19. CDR3s include the opening cysteine and the closing phenylalanine or tryptophan. The D gene is left open where the match is weak. Size is stated for part of the rows, as once, few or many counts, or as a class when the clone is expanded.

NA,TRBV2,NA,TRBJ1-5,CASSEFGGAGQPQHF,TGTGCCAGCAGTGAGTTCGGAGGGGCGGGACAGCCCCAGCATTTT
NA,TRBV5-4,once,TRBJ2-7,CASSHKGDQSSYEQYF,TGTGCCAGCAGTCATAAGGGGGACCAGAGCTCCTACGAGCAGTACTTC
NA,TRBV6-6,NA,TRBJ2-1,CASSNGQNYNEQFF,TGTGCCAGCAGCAACGGACAGAATTACAATGAGCAGTTCTTC
TRBD1,TRBV28,NA,TRBJ1-5,CASSLTGGNQPQHF,TGTGCCAGCAGTTTAACAGGGGGGAATCAGCCCCAGCATTTT
NA,TRBV7-9,NA,TRBJ1-1,CASSLASHTEAFF,TGTGCCAGCAGCTTAGCGAGCCACACTGAAGCTTTCTTT
TRBD2,TRBV28,NA,TRBJ2-7,CASSLLAGGINEQYF,TGTGCCAGCAGTTTACTAGCGGGAGGGATCAACGAGCAGTACTTC
NA,TRBV6-5,NA,TRBJ2-7,CASSYQLGSSYEQYF,TGTGCCAGCAGCTACCAACTAGGTAGTTCCTACGAGCAGTACTTC
NA,TRBV7-9,NA,TRBJ2-1,CASSLENRQFF,TGTGCCAGCAGCTTAGAGAACAGGCAGTTCTTC
TRBD2,TRBV7-9,NA,TRBJ2-5,CASSLESGLVFSETQYF,TGTGCCAGCAGCTTAGAATCGGGACTAGTGTTTTCGGAGACCCAGTACTTC
TRBD1,TRBV7-3,NA,TRBJ1-1,CASSPTGTGGTEAFF,TGTGCCAGCAGCCCGACCGGGACAGGGGGCACTGAAGCTTTCTTT
NA,TRBV18,NA,TRBJ2-7,CASSPDLMGEQYF,TGTGCCAGCTCACCGGACTTAATGGGCGAGCAGTACTTC
NA,TRBV3-1/TRBV3-2,NA,TRBJ2-3,CASSLIDTQYF,TGTGCCAGCAGCCTTATCGATACGCAGTATTTT
TRBD1,TRBV28,NA,TRBJ1-1,CASSFPSRDRADTEAFF,TGTGCCAGCAGTTTCCCAAGCCGGGACAGGGCAGACACTGAAGCTTTCTTT
NA,TRBV7-9,NA,TRBJ1-2,CASSPKTANYGYTF,TGTGCCAGCAGCCCTAAGACAGCCAACTATGGCTACACCTTC
TRBD1,TRBV20-1,NA,TRBJ1-1,CRGQGGIEAFF,TGCAGGGGACAGGGGGGTATTGAAGCTTTCTTT
NA,TRBV7-9,NA,TRBJ2-5,CASSPASAETQYF,TGTGCCAGCAGCCCAGCTAGCGCCGAGACCCAGTACTTC
NA,TRBV10-3,once,TRBJ2-2,CATGTALGGPGELFF,TGTGCCACAGGGACAGCGCTAGGAGGGCCCGGGGAGCTGTTTTTT
NA,TRBV25-1,NA,TRBJ1-5,CASSEFGPGQPQHF,TGTGCCAGCAGTGAATTCGGTCCGGGTCAGCCCCAGCATTTT
TRBD2,TRBV18,NA,TRBJ2-1,CASSSIGTRVNNEQFF,TGTGCCAGCTCCTCCATCGGGACTAGAGTTAACAATGAGCAGTTCTTC
TRBD2,TRBV9,once,TRBJ2-5,CASSVGTSGIQETQYF,TGTGCCAGCAGCGTGGGGACTAGCGGGATCCAAGAGACCCAGTACTTC
TRBD1,TRBV2,NA,TRBJ2-5,CASRDRGETQYF,TGTGCCAGCAGGGACAGGGGAGAGACCCAGTACTTC
NA,TRBV5-1,NA,TRBJ1-5,CASSLDTGTNQPQHF,TGCGCCAGCAGCTTGGATACAGGGACGAATCAGCCCCAGCATTTT
NA,TRBV6-6,NA,TRBJ2-7,CASTLGGSSYEQYF,TGTGCCAGCACCCTGGGGGGTTCCTCCTACGAGCAGTACTTC
TRBD1,TRBV5-1,once,TRBJ1-1,CASSLGGTDLNTEAFF,TGCGCCAGCAGCTTGGGCGGGACAGATTTGAACACTGAAGCTTTCTTT
TRBD2,TRBV5-1,NA,TRBJ2-2,CASRYSGTRPTGELFF,TGCGCCAGCAGATACTCCGGGACTAGACCCACCGGGGAGCTGTTTTTT
NA,TRBV12-3/TRBV12-4,NA,TRBJ2-5,CASSSPPSETQYF,TGTGCCAGCAGTTCCCCCCCCAGTGAGACCCAGTACTTC
TRBD1,TRBV24-1,NA,TRBJ1-5,CATGTGGRSSNQPQHF,TGTGCCACCGGGACAGGGGGCCGTTCTAGCAATCAGCCCCAGCATTTT
TRBD1,TRBV28,NA,TRBJ2-2,CASSFPGQGATGELFF,TGTGCCAGCAGTTTCCCGGGACAGGGGGCCACCGGGGAGCTGTTTTTT
TRBD2,TRBV5-4,NA,TRBJ2-1,CASSVTSGRLGNEQFF,TGTGCCAGCAGCGTGACTAGCGGGAGGCTTGGCAATGAGCAGTTCTTC
NA,TRBV15,NA,TRBJ1-2,CATSRAVFVQEANYGYTF,TGTGCCACCAGCAGAGCTGTTTTTGTACAGGAAGCTAACTATGGCTACACCTTC
NA,TRBV7-9,NA,TRBJ1-1,CASSPYTEAFF,TGTGCCAGCAGCCCGTACACTGAAGCTTTCTTT
NA,TRBV6-5,NA,TRBJ1-1,CASSYSIGGIAEAFF,TGTGCCAGCAGTTACTCGATTGGGGGGATCGCTGAAGCTTTCTTT
NA,TRBV5-1,few,TRBJ1-2,CASSLPGLDYGYTF,TGCGCCAGCAGCTTGCCGGGGTTAGACTATGGCTACACCTTC
TRBD2,TRBV7-2,once,TRBJ2-2,CASSLRLADTGELFF,TGTGCCAGCAGCTTAAGGCTAGCGGACACCGGGGAGCTGTTTTTT
TRBD1,TRBV7-2,NA,TRBJ2-3,CASSIRQGPDTQYF,TGTGCCAGCAGCATCCGACAGGGCCCAGATACGCAGTATTTT
TRBD2,TRBV27,NA,TRBJ2-3,CASSPRLAGGPRADTQYF,TGTGCCAGCAGCCCGAGACTAGCGGGAGGGCCGAGGGCAGATACGCAGTATTTT
TRBD2,TRBV11-3,NA,TRBJ2-3,CASSSGTKDTQYF,TGTGCCAGCAGCTCCGGGACTAAGGATACGCAGTATTTT
TRBD1,TRBV11-2,once,TRBJ1-4,CASSPGDRGIEKLFF,TGTGCCAGCAGCCCGGGGGACAGGGGGATCGAGAAACTGTTTTTT
TRBD1,TRBV27,NA,TRBJ2-1,CASSSFQQGSDEQFF,TGTGCCAGCAGTTCCTTCCAACAGGGGAGCGATGAGCAGTTCTTC
TRBD1,TRBV28,NA,TRBJ1-4,CASSYPTGRTNEKLFF,TGTGCCAGCAGTTATCCGACAGGGAGGACTAATGAAAAACTGTTTTTT
NA,TRBV7-6,once,TRBJ2-5,CASSSRDREETQYF,TGTGCCAGCAGTTCGCGGGACAGAGAAGAGACCCAGTACTTC
NA,TRBV7-8,NA,TRBJ2-6,CASSWRTDSGANVLTF,TGTGCCAGCAGCTGGAGGACAGACTCTGGGGCCAACGTCCTGACTTTC